The T cell receptor beta chain under discussion was sequenced for a study of T-cell reconstitution after alpha-beta-depleted transplantation in children. Germline V gene sequence: CDR1 MGHRA, CDR2 YSYEKL. V gave up 2 bases and J gave up 1 base; unmatched junction bases: 8. CDR3 length: 16 amino acids. Molecular barcoding with unique molecular identifiers was used for the TCRbeta library. TCRdb reanalysed the PCR reads using MiXCR and keeps one entry per CDR3 protein. The sample carries a few hundred thousand distinct CDR3 sequences, 20% to 30% recorded once. The chain combines TRBV4-1 with TRBJ2-7; TRBD2 aligns across 7 bases. This TCR derives from a boy under two years old with Wiskott-Aldrich syndrome, due to receive a stem cell transplant. The input for sequencing was PBMCs, taken before TCRalphabeta/CD19-depleted stem cell transplant. CDR3 loop: CASSQTTPLASYEQYF. In DNA form, the CDR3 reads TGCGCCAGCAGCCAAACCACTCCACTAGCGTCCTACGAGCAGTACTTC.